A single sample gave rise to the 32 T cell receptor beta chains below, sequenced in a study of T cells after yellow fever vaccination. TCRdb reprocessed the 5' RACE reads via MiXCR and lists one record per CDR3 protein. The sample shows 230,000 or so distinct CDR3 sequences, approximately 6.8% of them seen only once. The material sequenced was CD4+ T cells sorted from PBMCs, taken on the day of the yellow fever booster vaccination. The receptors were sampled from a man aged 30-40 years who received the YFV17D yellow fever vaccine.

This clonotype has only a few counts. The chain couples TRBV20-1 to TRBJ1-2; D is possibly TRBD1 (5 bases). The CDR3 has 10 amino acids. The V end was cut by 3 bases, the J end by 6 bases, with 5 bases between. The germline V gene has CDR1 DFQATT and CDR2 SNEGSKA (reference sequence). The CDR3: CSARGDGYTF. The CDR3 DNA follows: TGCAGTGCTAGGGGGGATGGCTACACCTTC.

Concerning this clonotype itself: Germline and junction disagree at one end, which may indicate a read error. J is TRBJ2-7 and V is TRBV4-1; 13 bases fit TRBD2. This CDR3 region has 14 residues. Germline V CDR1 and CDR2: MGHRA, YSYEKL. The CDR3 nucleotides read TGCGACAGCAGCCCGGGACTAGCGGGGCGCGAGCAGTACTTC. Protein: CDSSPGLAGREQYF.

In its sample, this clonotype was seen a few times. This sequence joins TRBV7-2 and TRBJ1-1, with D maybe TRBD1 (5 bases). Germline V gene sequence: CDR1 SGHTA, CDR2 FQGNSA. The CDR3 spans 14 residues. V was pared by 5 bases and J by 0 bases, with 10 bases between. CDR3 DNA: TGTGCCAGCAGCCGGCGGGGGGTGAACACTGAAGCTTTCTTT. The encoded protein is CASSRRGVNTEAFF. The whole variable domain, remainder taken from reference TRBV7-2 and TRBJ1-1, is GAGVSQSPSNKVTEKGKDVELRCDPISGHTALYWYRQSLGQGLEFLIYFQGNSAPDKSGLPSDRFSAERTGGSVSTLTIQRTQQEDSAVYLCASSRRGVNTEAFFGQGTRLTVV.

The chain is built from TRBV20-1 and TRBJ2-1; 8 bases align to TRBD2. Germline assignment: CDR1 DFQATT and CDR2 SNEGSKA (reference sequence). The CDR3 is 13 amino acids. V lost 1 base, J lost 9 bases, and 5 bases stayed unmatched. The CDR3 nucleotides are TGCAGTGCTAGAGCGGGAGGGGTGGCTGAGCAGTTCTTC. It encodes CSARAGGVAEQFF.

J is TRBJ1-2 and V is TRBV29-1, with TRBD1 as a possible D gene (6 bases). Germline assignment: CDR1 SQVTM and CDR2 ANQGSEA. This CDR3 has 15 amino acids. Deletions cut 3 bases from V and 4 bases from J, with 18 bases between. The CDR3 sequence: CSVDSQGSTSYGYTF. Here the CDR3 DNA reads TGCAGCGTTGACTCCCAGGGGTCGACGTCCTATGGCTACACCTTC.

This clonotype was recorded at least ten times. In DNA form, the CDR3 reads TGCGCCAGCAGCGAGGGACTAGCGGGAGTAGGCGAGCAGTACTTC. Its protein is CASSEGLAGVGEQYF. The chain links TRBV5-1 to TRBJ2-7; TRBD2 aligns across 14 bases. Per germline, CDR1 SGHRS and CDR2 YFSETQ. J was trimmed by 6 bases and V by 4 bases; bases with no gene match: 6. The CDR3 is 15 amino acids.

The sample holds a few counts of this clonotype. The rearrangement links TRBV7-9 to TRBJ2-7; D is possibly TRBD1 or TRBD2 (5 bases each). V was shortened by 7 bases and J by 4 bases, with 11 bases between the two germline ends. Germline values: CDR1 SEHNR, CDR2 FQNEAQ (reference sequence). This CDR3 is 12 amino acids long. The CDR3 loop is CASNLGDYEQYF. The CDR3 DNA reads TGTGCCAGCAACCTGGGGGATTACGAGCAGTACTTC.

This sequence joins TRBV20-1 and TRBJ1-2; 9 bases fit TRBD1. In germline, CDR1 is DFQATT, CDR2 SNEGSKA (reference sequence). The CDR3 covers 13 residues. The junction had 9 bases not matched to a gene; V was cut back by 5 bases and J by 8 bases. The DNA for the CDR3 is TGCAGTGCTGGAACAGGGGGCATGGACGGCTACACCTTC. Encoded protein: CSAGTGGMDGYTF.

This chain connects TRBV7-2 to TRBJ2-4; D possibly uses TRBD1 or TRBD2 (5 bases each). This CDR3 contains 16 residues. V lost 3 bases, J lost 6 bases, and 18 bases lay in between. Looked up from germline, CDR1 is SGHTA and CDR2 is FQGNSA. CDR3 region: CASSLVEPGTGNIQYF. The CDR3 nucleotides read TGTGCCAGCAGCTTGGTAGAGCCAGGGACGGGAAACATTCAGTACTTC.

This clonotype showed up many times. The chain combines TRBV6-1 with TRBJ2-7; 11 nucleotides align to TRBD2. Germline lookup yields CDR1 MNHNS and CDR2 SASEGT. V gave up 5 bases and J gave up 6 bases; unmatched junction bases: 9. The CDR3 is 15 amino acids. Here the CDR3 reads CASSTLAGGPSEQYF. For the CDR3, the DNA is TGTGCCAGCAGTACATTAGCGGGAGGGCCGAGCGAGCAGTACTTC.

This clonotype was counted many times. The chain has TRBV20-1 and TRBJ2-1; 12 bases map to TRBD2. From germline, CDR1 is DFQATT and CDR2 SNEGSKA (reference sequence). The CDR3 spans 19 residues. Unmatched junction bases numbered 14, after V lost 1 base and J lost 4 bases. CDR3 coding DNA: TGCAGTGCTAGAGTGGCGACAGCTAGCGGGAGGGCTTCTTACAATGAGCAGTTCTTC. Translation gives CSARVATASGRASYNEQFF.

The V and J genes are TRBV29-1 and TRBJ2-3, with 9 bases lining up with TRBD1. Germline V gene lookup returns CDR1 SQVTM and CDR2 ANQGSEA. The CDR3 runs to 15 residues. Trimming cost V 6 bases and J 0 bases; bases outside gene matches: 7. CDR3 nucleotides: TGCAGCGTGCTACAGGGGGCTTTCAGCACAGATACGCAGTATTTT. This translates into CSVLQGAFSTDTQYF.

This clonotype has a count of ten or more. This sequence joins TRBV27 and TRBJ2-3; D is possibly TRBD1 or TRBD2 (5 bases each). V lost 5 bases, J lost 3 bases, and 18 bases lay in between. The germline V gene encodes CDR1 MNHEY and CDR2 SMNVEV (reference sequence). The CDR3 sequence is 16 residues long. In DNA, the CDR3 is TGTGCCAGCAGTGGTGAGGGGCGGAGGATAACAGATACGCAGTATTTT. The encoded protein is CASSGEGRRITDTQYF.

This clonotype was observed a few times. The CDR3 coding sequence is TGTGCCAGCAGTTTTAGCGGGAGTGGCTACGAGCAGTACTTC. Translating it yields CASSFSGSGYEQYF. This chain joins TRBV12-3 or TRBV12-4 and TRBJ2-7; 9 bases are a match to TRBD2. There are 14 residues in the CDR3. The ends lost 3 bases at V and 3 bases at J; junction bases unmatched: 3.

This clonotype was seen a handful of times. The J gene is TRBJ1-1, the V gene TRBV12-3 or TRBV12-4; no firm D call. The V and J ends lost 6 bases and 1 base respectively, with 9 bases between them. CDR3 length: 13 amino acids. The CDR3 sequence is CASSLLRNTEAFF. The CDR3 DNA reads TGTGCCAGCAGCCTCCTTCGGAACACTGAAGCTTTCTTT.

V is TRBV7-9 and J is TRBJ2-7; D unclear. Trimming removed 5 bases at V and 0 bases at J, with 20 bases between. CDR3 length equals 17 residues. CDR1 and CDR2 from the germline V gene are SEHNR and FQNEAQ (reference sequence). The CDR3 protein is CASSRSHQPYLSYEQYF. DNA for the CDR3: TGTGCCAGCAGCCGAAGCCATCAGCCTTATCTCTCCTACGAGCAGTACTTC.

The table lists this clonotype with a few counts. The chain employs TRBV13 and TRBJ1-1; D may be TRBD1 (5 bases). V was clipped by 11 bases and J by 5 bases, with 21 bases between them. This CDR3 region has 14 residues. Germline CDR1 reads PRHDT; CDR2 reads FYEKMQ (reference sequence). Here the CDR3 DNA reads TGTGCCGCCACACGTGGGGCTGAAATTACTGAAGCTTTCTTT. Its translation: CAATRGAEITEAFF.

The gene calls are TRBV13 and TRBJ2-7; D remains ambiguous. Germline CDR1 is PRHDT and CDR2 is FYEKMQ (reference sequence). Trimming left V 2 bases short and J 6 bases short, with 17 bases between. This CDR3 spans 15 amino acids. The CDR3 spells CASSLSVKLYSEQYF. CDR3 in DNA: TGTGCCAGCAGCTTATCGGTGAAACTCTACTCCGAGCAGTACTTC.

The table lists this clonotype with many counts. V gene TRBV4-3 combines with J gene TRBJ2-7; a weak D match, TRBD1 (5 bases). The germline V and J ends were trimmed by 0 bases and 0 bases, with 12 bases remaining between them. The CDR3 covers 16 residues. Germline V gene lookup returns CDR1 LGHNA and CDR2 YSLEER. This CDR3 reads CASSQDFTGVSYEQYF. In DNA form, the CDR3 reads TGCGCCAGCAGCCAAGATTTCACAGGAGTCTCCTACGAGCAGTACTTC.

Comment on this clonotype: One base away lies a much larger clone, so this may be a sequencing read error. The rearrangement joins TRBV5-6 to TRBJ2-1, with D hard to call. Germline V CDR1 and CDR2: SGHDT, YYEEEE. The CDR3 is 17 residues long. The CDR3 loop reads CDSSLVAAARTYNEQFF. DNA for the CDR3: TGTGACAGCAGCTTGGTGGCGGCTGCCAGAACGTACAATGAGCAGTTCTTC.

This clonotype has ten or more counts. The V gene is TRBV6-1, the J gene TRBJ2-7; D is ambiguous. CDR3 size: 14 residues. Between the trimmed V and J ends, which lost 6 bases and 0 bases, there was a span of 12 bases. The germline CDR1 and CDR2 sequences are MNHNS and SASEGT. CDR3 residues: CASRRYSNSYEQYF. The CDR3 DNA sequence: TGTGCCAGCAGAAGATATTCGAACTCCTACGAGCAGTACTTC.

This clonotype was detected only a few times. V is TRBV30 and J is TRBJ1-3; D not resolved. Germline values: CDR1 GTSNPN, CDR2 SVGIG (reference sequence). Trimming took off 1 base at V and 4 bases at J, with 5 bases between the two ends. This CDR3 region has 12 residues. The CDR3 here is CAWSEIGNTIYF. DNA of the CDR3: TGTGCCTGGAGTGAAATCGGAAACACCATATATTTT.

The CDR3 DNA is TGTGCCAGCATCCTAAGCGGGGGACACACCGGGGAGCTGTTTTTT. This sequence encodes CASILSGGHTGELFF. The rearrangement joins TRBV12-3 or TRBV12-4 to TRBJ2-2; 8 nucleotides line up with TRBD2. The CDR3 runs to 15 residues. V dropped 7 bases and J dropped 3; count of bases not matched to a gene: 7.

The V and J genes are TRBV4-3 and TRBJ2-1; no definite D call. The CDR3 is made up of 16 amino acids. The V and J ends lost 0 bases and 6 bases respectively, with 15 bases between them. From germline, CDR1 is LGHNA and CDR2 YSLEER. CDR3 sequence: CASSQEADVVFNEQFF. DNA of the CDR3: TGCGCCAGCAGCCAAGAAGCTGACGTGGTTTTCAATGAGCAGTTCTTC.

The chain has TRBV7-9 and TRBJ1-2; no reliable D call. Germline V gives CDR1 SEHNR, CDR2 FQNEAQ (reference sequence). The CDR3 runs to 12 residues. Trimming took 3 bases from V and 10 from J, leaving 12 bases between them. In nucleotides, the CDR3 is TGTGCCAGCAGCTTTCCAGGAGGTGTCTACACCTTC. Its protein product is CASSFPGGVYTF.

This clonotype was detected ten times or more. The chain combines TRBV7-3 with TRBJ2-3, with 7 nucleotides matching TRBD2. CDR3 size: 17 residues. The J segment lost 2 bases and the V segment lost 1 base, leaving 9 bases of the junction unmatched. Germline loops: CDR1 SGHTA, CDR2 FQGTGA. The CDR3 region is CASSLIGRREITDTQYF. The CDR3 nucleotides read TGTGCCAGCAGCTTAATAGGCCGGCGGGAGATCACAGATACGCAGTATTTT.

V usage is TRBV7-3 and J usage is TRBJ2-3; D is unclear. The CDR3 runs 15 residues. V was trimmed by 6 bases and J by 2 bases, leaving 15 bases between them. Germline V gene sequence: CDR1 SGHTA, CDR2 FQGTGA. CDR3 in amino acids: CASRKTRGATDTQYF. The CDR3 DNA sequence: TGTGCCAGCAGAAAAACCCGCGGCGCCACAGATACGCAGTATTTT. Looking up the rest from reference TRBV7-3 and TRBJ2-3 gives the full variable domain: GAGVSQTPSNKVTEKGKYVELRCDPISGHTALYWYRQSLGQGPEFLIYFQGTGAADDSGLPNDRFFAVRPEGSVSTLKIQRTERGDSAVYLCASRKTRGATDTQYFGPGTRLTVL.

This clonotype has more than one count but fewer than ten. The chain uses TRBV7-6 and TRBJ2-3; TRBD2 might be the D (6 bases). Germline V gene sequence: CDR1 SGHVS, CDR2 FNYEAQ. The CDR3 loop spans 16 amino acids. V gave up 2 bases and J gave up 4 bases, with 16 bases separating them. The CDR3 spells CASSLSPGARADTQYF. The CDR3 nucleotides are TGTGCCAGCAGCTTATCCCCGGGAGCTCGTGCAGATACGCAGTATTTT.

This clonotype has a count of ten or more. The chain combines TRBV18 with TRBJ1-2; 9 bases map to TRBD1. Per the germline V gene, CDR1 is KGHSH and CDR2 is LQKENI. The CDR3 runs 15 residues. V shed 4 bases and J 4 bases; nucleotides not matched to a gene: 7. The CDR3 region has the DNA TGTGCCAGCTCACAAGACAGGGGGAGAGGCTATGGCTACACCTTC. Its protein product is CASSQDRGRGYGYTF.

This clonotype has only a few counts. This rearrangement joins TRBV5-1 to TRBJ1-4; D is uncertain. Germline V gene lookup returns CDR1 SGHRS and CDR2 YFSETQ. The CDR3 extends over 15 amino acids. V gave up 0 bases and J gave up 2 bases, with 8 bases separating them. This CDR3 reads CASSLEGSTNEKLFF. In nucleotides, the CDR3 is TGCGCCAGCAGCTTGGAAGGGTCCACTAATGAAAAACTGTTTTTT.

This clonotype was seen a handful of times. The CDR3, as DNA: TGCAGTGCTAGTTCCCCGGACAGACAAGAGACCCAGTACTTC. Residues: CSASSPDRQETQYF. V is TRBV20-1 and J is TRBJ2-5, with D perhaps matching TRBD1 (6 bases). The V and J ends lost 3 bases and 2 bases respectively, with 13 bases between them. Looked up from germline, CDR1 is DFQATT and CDR2 is SNEGSKA (reference sequence). The CDR3 extends over 14 amino acids.

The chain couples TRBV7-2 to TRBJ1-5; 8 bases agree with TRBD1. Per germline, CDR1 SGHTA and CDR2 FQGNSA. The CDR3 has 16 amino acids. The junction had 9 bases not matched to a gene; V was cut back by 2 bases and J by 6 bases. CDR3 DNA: TGTGCCAGCAGCTTACCCTCAGGGGGCGGCGGTCAGCCCCAGCATTTT. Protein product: CASSLPSGGGGQPQHF.